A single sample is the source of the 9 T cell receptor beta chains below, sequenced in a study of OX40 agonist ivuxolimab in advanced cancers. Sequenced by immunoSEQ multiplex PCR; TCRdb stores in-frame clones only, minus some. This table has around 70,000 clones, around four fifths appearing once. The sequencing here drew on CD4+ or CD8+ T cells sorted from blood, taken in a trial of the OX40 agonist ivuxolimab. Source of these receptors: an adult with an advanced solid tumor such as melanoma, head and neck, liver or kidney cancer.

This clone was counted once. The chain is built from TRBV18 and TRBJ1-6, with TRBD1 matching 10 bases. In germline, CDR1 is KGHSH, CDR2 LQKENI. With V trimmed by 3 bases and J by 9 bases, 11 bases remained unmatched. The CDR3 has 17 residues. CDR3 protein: CASSPTADRGGGSPLHF. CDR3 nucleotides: TGTGCCAGCTCACCTACCGCGGACAGGGGGGGAGGTTCACCCCTCCACTTT.

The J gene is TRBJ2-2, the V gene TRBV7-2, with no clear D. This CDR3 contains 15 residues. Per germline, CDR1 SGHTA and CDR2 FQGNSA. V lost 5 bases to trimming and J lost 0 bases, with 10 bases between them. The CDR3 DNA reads TGTGCCAGCAGCCCCCGACAAGCGAACACCGGGGAGCTGTTTTTT. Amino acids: CASSPRQANTGELFF. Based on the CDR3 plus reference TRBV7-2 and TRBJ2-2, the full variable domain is GAGVSQSPSNKVTEKGKDVELRCDPISGHTALYWYRQSLGQGLEFLIYFQGNSAPDKSGLPSDRFSAERTGGSVSTLTIQRTQQEDSAVYLCASSPRQANTGELFFGEGSRLTVL.

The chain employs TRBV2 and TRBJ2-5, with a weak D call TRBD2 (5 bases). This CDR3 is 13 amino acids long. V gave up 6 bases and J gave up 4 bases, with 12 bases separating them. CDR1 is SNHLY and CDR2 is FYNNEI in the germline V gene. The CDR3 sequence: CASSGPEGETQYF. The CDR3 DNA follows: TGTGCCAGCAGCGGACCCGAGGGAGAGACCCAGTACTTC.

CDR3 coding DNA: TGTGCCAGCAGCGTAGTGGGACAGGGGAACAATGAGCAGTTCTTC. Translating gives CASSVVGQGNNEQFF. V and J are TRBV9 and TRBJ2-1, with TRBD1 matching 10 bases. The CDR3 is made up of 15 amino acids. Germline assignment: CDR1 SGDLS and CDR2 YYNGEE. The trim removed 0 bases at V and 5 bases at J, leaving 2 bases unmatched.

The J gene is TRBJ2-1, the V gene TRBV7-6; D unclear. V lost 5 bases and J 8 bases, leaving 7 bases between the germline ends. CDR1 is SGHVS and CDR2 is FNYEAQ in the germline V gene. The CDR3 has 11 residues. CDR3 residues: CASSPGYEQFF. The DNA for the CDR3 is TGTGCCAGCAGCCCCGGATATGAGCAGTTCTTC.

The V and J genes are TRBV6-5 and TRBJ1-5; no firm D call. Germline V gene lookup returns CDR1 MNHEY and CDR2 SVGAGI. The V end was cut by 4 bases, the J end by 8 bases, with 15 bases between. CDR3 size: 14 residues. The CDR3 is CASSSGIPPKPQHF. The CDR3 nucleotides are TGTGCCAGCAGTTCGGGGATTCCTCCGAAGCCCCAGCATTTT.

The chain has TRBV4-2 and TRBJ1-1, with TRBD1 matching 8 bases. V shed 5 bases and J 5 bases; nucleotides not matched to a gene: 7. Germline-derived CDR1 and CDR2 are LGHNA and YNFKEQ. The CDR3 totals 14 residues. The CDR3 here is CASSSRGPKTEAFF. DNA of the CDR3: TGTGCCAGCAGCTCCAGGGGGCCGAAGACTGAAGCTTTCTTT.

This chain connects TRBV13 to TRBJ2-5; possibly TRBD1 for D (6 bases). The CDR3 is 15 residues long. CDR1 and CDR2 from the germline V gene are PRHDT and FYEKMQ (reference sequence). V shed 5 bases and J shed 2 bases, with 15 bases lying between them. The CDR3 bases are TGTGCCAGCAGCGCCAGGGACAACCCGCAAGAGACCCAGTACTTC. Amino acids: CASSARDNPQETQYF.

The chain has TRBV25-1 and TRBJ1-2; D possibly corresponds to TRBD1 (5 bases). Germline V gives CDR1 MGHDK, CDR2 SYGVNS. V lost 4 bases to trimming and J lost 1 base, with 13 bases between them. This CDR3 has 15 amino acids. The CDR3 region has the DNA TGTGCCAGCAGTGGGGGAGGGGCGAGTAACTATGGCTACACCTTC. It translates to CASSGGGASNYGYTF.